Shown below are 32 T cell receptor beta chains from a single sample sequenced in a study of blood T cell repertoires in COVID-19. Assay: immunoSEQ multiplex PCR; the TCRdb copy retains only in-frame clones and omits some. The sample has a few hundred thousand clones, about 85% seen once. The sample comprised peripheral blood. These receptors originate from a man over 45 who had recovered from COVID-19.

This chain uses TRBV5-6 with TRBJ2-7, with a weak D call TRBD2 (6 bases). The CDR3 has 17 residues. V was cut by 3 bases and J by 5 bases, with 24 bases left in between. Germline loops: CDR1 SGHDT, CDR2 YYEEEE. The CDR3 bases are TGTGCCAGCAGCTCCCTGGGACGGGAGAAGGGAAGGAACGAGCAGTACTTC. It specifies CASSSLGREKGRNEQYF.

V gene TRBV11-2 combines with J gene TRBJ1-1; no reliable D call. CDR1 is SGHAT and CDR2 is FQNNGV in the germline V gene. Trimming took off 4 bases at V and 6 bases at J, with 15 bases between the two ends. The CDR3 has 14 amino acids. The CDR3 nucleotides are TGTGCCAGCAGCTGGACCGGGAGGGTGGCTGAAGCTTTCTTT. This sequence encodes CASSWTGRVAEAFF.

The count of this clone is one. The genes are TRBV5-1 and TRBJ2-7, with D tentatively TRBD1 (5 bases). Trimming shortened V by 4 bases and J by 5 bases, and 22 bases separated the two germline ends. This CDR3 is 16 amino acids long. Germline lookup yields CDR1 SGHRS and CDR2 YFSETQ. CDR3 in amino acids: CASSLSTTGLVNEQYF. In nucleotides, the CDR3 is TGCGCCAGCAGCCTAAGTACCACAGGCTTGGTCAACGAGCAGTACTTC. Looking up the rest from reference TRBV5-1 and TRBJ2-7 gives the full variable domain: KAGVTQTPRYLIKTRGQQVTLSCSPISGHRSVSWYQQTPGQGLQFLFEYFSETQRNKGNFPGRFSGRQFSNSRSEMNVSTLELGDSALYLCASSLSTTGLVNEQYFGPGTRLTVT.

The rearrangement links TRBV27 to TRBJ2-1, with no clear D. The V gene lost 3 bases and the J gene lost 4 bases, with 10 bases spanning the gap. CDR3 length: 14 residues. CDR1 MNHEY and CDR2 SMNVEV come from the germline V gene (reference sequence). The CDR3 reads CASSLTFSYNEQFF. The CDR3 DNA follows: TGTGCCAGCAGTTTGACATTCTCATACAATGAGCAGTTCTTC.

The chain combines TRBV19 with TRBJ2-4, with D possibly being TRBD1 (6 bases). This CDR3 is built from 15 residues. The germline CDR1 and CDR2 sequences are LNHDA and SQIVND (reference sequence). V was pared by 0 bases and J by 7 bases, with 13 bases between. The CDR3 spells CASSIDDRPTNIQYF. The CDR3 nucleotides read TGTGCCAGTAGTATAGATGACAGGCCCACGAACATTCAGTACTTC.

The rearrangement uses TRBV29-1 and TRBJ2-2, with 8 bases fitting TRBD2. The CDR3 runs 14 residues. J was trimmed by 6 bases and V by 4 bases; bases with no gene match: 7. The germline CDR1 and CDR2 sequences are SQVTM and ANQGSEA. CDR3 protein: CSVVGSGKAGELFF. CDR3 in DNA: TGCAGCGTTGTCGGTAGCGGGAAAGCCGGGGAGCTGTTTTTT.

This chain uses TRBV19 with TRBJ2-2, with a possible D match to TRBD2 (7 bases). The CDR3 has 19 residues. Germline assignment: CDR1 LNHDA and CDR2 SQIVND (reference sequence). Trimming left V 4 bases short and J 1 base short, with 22 bases between. Here the CDR3 reads CASSRLGGGTGKNTGELFF. For the CDR3, the DNA is TGTGCCAGTAGTAGATTGGGAGGGGGAACAGGGAAGAACACCGGGGAGCTGTTTTTT.

The table lists this clone with a few counts. The chain is built from TRBV7-6 and TRBJ2-7, with TRBD1 as a possible D gene (6 bases). This CDR3 region has 15 residues. Germline V gene lookup returns CDR1 SGHVS and CDR2 FNYEAQ. Trimming removed 1 base at V and 6 bases at J, with 16 bases between. CDR3 region: CASSLEARGEGEQYF. CDR3 coding DNA: TGTGCCAGCAGCTTAGAGGCCAGGGGCGAAGGCGAGCAGTACTTC. Drawing the rest from reference TRBV7-6 and TRBJ2-7, the complete variable domain is GAGVSQSPRYKVTKRGQDVALRCDPISGHVSLYWYRQALGQGPEFLTYFNYEAQQDKSGLPNDRFSAERPEGSISTLTIQRTEQRDSAMYRCASSLEARGEGEQYFGPGTRLTVT.

The V gene is TRBV4-2, the J gene TRBJ1-1; a weak D match, TRBD1 (5 bases). The germline V and J ends were trimmed by 4 bases and 2 bases, with 8 bases remaining between them. Germline V gene sequence: CDR1 LGHNA, CDR2 YNFKEQ. The CDR3 has 13 residues. The CDR3 nucleotides read TGTGCCAGCAGCCTCAGGGTTAACACTGAAGCTTTCTTT. Amino acids: CASSLRVNTEAFF.

The chain uses TRBV2 and TRBJ2-7, with TRBD2 matching over 7 bases. With 6 bases clipped from V and 6 bases from J, the junction kept 11 bases outside the gene matches. The CDR3 totals 14 residues. The germline V gene has CDR1 SNHLY and CDR2 FYNNEI. This chain's CDR3 is CASRYRGSGGEQYF. The CDR3 nucleotides are TGTGCCAGCAGATATCGCGGGAGCGGTGGCGAGCAGTACTTC.

In its sample, this clone was seen a few times. The rearrangement uses TRBV18 and TRBJ2-1; 7 nucleotides line up with TRBD1. The length of the CDR3 is 16 residues. Germline V gene lookup returns CDR1 KGHSH and CDR2 LQKENI. J lost 9 bases, V lost 4 bases, and 15 bases had no gene match. CDR3 nucleotide sequence: TGTGCCAGCTCACGATCCGCTACGACAGGGCTGGGTGAGCAGTTCTTC. It codes for CASSRSATTGLGEQFF. The full variable domain, in which reference TRBV18 and TRBJ2-1 provide the parts outside the CDR3, is NAGVMQNPRHLVRRRGQEARLRCSPMKGHSHVYWYRQLPEEGLKFMVYLQKENIIDESGMPKERFSAEFPKEGPSILRIQQVVRGDSAAYFCASSRSATTGLGEQFFGPGTRLTVL.

The genes are TRBV2 and TRBJ1-1; tentatively, D is TRBD1 (6 bases). With 6 bases removed from V and 5 bases from J, the gap between germline ends came to 13 bases. This CDR3 comprises 13 residues. The germline V gene encodes CDR1 SNHLY and CDR2 FYNNEI. CDR3 loop: CASRAEGETEAFF. The CDR3 bases are TGTGCCAGCAGGGCAGAGGGGGAGACTGAAGCTTTCTTT.

V and J are TRBV18 and TRBJ2-2, with 7 positions matching TRBD1. Trimming cost V 5 bases and J 5 bases; bases outside gene matches: 5. The germline V gene has CDR1 KGHSH and CDR2 LQKENI. The CDR3 runs 14 residues. The CDR3 DNA reads TGTGCCAGCTCAGAGACAGGGAAGACCGGGGAGCTGTTTTTT. This sequence encodes CASSETGKTGELFF.

This chain uses TRBV5-1 with TRBJ2-5, with 8 bases lining up with TRBD1. After removal of 2 bases from V and 6 bases from J, the junction contained 12 bases not matched to a gene. The CDR3 totals 16 residues. The germline V gene encodes CDR1 SGHRS and CDR2 YFSETQ. The CDR3 sequence is CASSFTTGTGTKTQYF. The DNA for the CDR3 is TGCGCCAGCAGCTTTACTACCGGGACAGGTACGAAGACCCAGTACTTC.

The chain employs TRBV2 and TRBJ2-5; perhaps TRBD1 as D (7 bases). Germline V gives CDR1 SNHLY, CDR2 FYNNEI. The CDR3 runs 14 residues. Between the trimmed V and J ends, which lost 5 bases and 1 base, there was a span of 11 bases. In nucleotides, the CDR3 is TGTGCCAGCAGTTCTCAGGGGGGCCAAGAGACCCAGTACTTC. Translating gives CASSSQGGQETQYF.

The chain recombines TRBV7-9 with TRBJ2-7; weak D call: TRBD2 (6 bases). The CDR3 spans 12 residues. V was clipped by 7 bases and J by 8 bases, with 15 bases between them. CDR1 SEHNR and CDR2 FQNEAQ come from the germline V gene (reference sequence). The CDR3 spells CASIDTGDKQYF. CDR3 sequence (DNA): TGTGCCAGCATTGACACGGGAGATAAGCAGTACTTC.

J is TRBJ2-1 and V is TRBV6-4; a weak D match, TRBD2 (5 bases). V dropped 5 bases and J dropped 0 bases, with 14 bases sitting between them. Germline values: CDR1 MRHNA, CDR2 SNTAGT. The CDR3 contains 16 residues. CDR3 amino acids: CASSPQRTSSYNEQFF. In nucleotides, the CDR3 is TGTGCCAGCAGTCCCCAGCGGACCAGCTCCTACAATGAGCAGTTCTTC.

CDR3 amino acids: CASSLDPVQETQYF. CDR3 DNA sequence: TGCGCCAGCAGCTTGGATCCAGTCCAAGAGACCCAGTACTTC. This chain uses TRBV5-1 with TRBJ2-5, with D unresolved. This CDR3 spans 14 amino acids. Germline values: CDR1 SGHRS, CDR2 YFSETQ. V was shortened by 0 bases and J by 1 base, with 7 bases between the two germline ends.

The J gene is TRBJ1-1, the V gene TRBV4-1; 8 bases fit TRBD1. Germline trimming cut 0 bases from V and 10 bases from J; bases unmatched to any gene: 13. Germline-derived CDR1 and CDR2 are MGHRA and YSYEKL. CDR3 size: 16 residues. The CDR3 nucleotides read TGCGCCAGCAGCCAAGAAGGGGCAGGGGGCAGTCTTAGAGCTTTCTTT. This codes for CASSQEGAGGSLRAFF.

This clone was seen only once. The rearrangement uses TRBV27 and TRBJ2-1; possible D gene TRBD2, 6 bases. The CDR3 covers 14 residues. Trimming stripped 6 bases from V and 4 bases from J, with 13 bases between. The V gene's germline CDR1 is MNHEY and CDR2 SMNVEV (reference sequence). The CDR3 here is CASRTGLYYNEQFF. CDR3 coding DNA: TGTGCCAGCAGAACGGGACTCTATTACAATGAGCAGTTCTTC.

V gene TRBV7-9 combines with J gene TRBJ2-7, with TRBD1 identical over 7 bases. Trimming removed 5 bases from V and 3 bases from J; junction bases left unmatched: 10. Germline V CDR1 and CDR2: SEHNR, FQNEAQ (reference sequence). The CDR3 consists of 15 residues. The CDR3 loop reads CASSQEGDSGYEQYF. The CDR3 nucleotides are TGTGCCAGCAGCCAAGAGGGGGACAGCGGCTACGAGCAGTACTTC.

This chain links TRBV30 with TRBJ2-1; D is uncertain. V gave up 3 bases and J gave up 4 bases, with 7 bases separating them. Per germline, CDR1 GTSNPN and CDR2 SVGIG (reference sequence). This CDR3 is 12 amino acids long. CDR3: CAWSPSYNEQFF. DNA for the CDR3: TGTGCCTGGAGCCCCTCTTACAATGAGCAGTTCTTC.

CDR3 nucleotide sequence: TGTGCCAGCAGCTTCCGGGCGGGATACACAGATACGCAGTATTTT. Its translation is CASSFRAGYTDTQYF. The chain is built from TRBV7-2 and TRBJ2-3, with TRBD2 as a possible D gene (6 bases). Trimming took off 3 bases at V and 2 bases at J, with 12 bases between the two ends. Germline V gene lookup returns CDR1 SGHTA and CDR2 FQGNSA. This CDR3 comprises 15 residues.

The J gene is TRBJ2-1, the V gene TRBV5-4; 10 positions match TRBD2. This CDR3 has 15 residues. V lost 5 bases to trimming and J lost 7 bases; unmatched junction nucleotides: 9. The germline V gene encodes CDR1 SGHNT and CDR2 YYREEE (reference sequence). The CDR3 DNA is TGTGCCAGCAGACCGAGCGGGAGGGCCAGGAATGAGCAGTTCTTC. It specifies CASRPSGRARNEQFF.

The chain recombines TRBV5-1 with TRBJ2-1; 9 positions agree with TRBD1. J gave up 3 bases and V 5 bases, and 6 bases lay outside the gene matches. The CDR3 sequence is 15 residues long. The germline V gene encodes CDR1 SGHRS and CDR2 YFSETQ. CDR3 loop: CASRAGTGSYNEQFF. The CDR3 DNA is TGCGCCAGCAGGGCCGGGACAGGGAGCTACAATGAGCAGTTCTTC.

V usage is TRBV6-5 and J usage is TRBJ1-2; D gene ambiguous. The CDR3 covers 16 residues. Germline V gene sequence: CDR1 MNHEY, CDR2 SVGAGI. V lost 2 bases and J lost 0, with 13 bases in between. The CDR3 loop reads CASSYRTREANYGYTF. The CDR3 bases are TGTGCCAGCAGTTACCGAACCCGCGAAGCTAACTATGGCTACACCTTC.

V usage is TRBV9 and J usage is TRBJ2-7; 12 positions agree with TRBD1. The CDR3 extends over 15 amino acids. The germline V gene has CDR1 SGDLS and CDR2 YYNGEE. Trimming removed 3 bases from V and 0 bases from J; junction bases left unmatched: 1. The DNA of the CDR3 is TGTGCCAGCAGCGGGGGACAGGGGGCCTCCTACGAGCAGTACTTC. It encodes CASSGGQGASYEQYF.

CDR3 in DNA: TGCGCCAGCAGCCAAGAGACCAGGGGCGCCGGGGAGCTGTTTTTT. This translates into CASSQETRGAGELFF. V is TRBV4-1 and J is TRBJ2-2; the D gene is possibly TRBD1 (6 bases). Looked up from germline, CDR1 is MGHRA and CDR2 is YSYEKL. The CDR3 has 15 residues. V was trimmed by 0 bases and J by 6 bases, leaving 11 bases between them.

The chain couples TRBV5-4 to TRBJ2-1, with 10 bases matching TRBD2. This CDR3 is 14 amino acids long. Germline loops: CDR1 SGHNT, CDR2 YYREEE (reference sequence). The V segment lost 5 bases and the J segment 9 bases; nucleotides outside the gene matches: 8. The CDR3 nucleotides read TGTGCCAGCAGAAGCGGGAGGGCCGAGGGTGAGCAGTTCTTC. Protein sequence: CASRSGRAEGEQFF. Filled out from reference TRBV5-4 and TRBJ2-1, the complete variable domain reads ETGVTQSPTHLIKTRGQQVTLRCSSQSGHNTVSWYQQALGQGPQFIFQYYREEENGRGNFPPRFSGLQFPNYSSELNVNALELDDSALYLCASRSGRAEGEQFFGPGTRLTVL.

This clone was seen once. The V gene is TRBV28, the J gene TRBJ2-4; the match to TRBD2 covers 10 bases. Germline CDR1 MDHEN, CDR2 SYDVKM. Trimming at V came to 4 bases and at J to 1 base, leaving 4 bases not matched to a gene. CDR3 length: 16 amino acids. CDR3 protein: CASSSLAGVAKNIQYF. In nucleotides, the CDR3 is TGTGCCAGCAGTTCTCTAGCGGGAGTTGCCAAAAACATTCAGTACTTC.

This chain joins TRBV28 and TRBJ2-7; 12 bases line up with TRBD2. The CDR3 spans 16 residues. V shed 5 bases, J shed 7 bases, and the junction held 12 bases outside the gene matches. The germline CDR1 and CDR2 sequences are MDHEN and SYDVKM. CDR3: CASSPPTSGSLREQYF. In nucleotides, the CDR3 is TGTGCCAGCAGTCCCCCGACTAGCGGGAGTTTGAGAGAGCAGTACTTC.

V and J are TRBV4-2 and TRBJ2-5; D unclear. With 0 bases removed from V and 4 bases from J, the gap between germline ends came to 12 bases. Germline V gene lookup returns CDR1 LGHNA and CDR2 YNFKEQ. The CDR3 is 15 amino acids. The CDR3 DNA reads as TGTGCCAGCAGCCAAGATAAGAGCAGGCCAGAGACCCAGTACTTC. Encoded protein: CASSQDKSRPETQYF.